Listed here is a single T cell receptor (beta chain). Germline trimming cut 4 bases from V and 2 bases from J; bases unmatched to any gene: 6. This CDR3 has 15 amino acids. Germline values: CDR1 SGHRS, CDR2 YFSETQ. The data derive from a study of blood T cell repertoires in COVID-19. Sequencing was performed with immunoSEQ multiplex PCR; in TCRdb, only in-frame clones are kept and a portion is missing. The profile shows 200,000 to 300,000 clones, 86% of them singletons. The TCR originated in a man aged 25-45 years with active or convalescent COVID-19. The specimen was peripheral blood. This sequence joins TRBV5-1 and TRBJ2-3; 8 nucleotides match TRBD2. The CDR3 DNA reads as TGCGCCAGCAGCACATACGGGGGGGCCACAGATACGCAGTATTTT. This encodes CASSTYGGATDTQYF.